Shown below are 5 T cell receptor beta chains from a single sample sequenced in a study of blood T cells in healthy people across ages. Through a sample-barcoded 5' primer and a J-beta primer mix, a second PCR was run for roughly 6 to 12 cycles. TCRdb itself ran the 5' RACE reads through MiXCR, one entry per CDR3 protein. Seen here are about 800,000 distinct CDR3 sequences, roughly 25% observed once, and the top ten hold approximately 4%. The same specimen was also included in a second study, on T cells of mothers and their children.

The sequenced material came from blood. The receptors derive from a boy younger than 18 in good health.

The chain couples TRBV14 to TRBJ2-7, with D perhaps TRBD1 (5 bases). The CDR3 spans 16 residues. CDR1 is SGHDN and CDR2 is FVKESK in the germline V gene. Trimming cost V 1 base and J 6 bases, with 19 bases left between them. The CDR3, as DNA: TGTGCCAGCAGCCAAGTCGTGGGCGGTGGGGCCTTCGAGCAGTACTTC. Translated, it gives CASSQVVGGGAFEQYF.

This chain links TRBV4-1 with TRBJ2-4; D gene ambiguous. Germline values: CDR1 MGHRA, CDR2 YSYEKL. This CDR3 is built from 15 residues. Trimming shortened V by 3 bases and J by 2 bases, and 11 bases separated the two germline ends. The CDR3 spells CASSQYGKPKNIQYF. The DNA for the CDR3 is TGCGCCAGCAGCCAGTACGGAAAGCCCAAAAACATTCAGTACTTC.

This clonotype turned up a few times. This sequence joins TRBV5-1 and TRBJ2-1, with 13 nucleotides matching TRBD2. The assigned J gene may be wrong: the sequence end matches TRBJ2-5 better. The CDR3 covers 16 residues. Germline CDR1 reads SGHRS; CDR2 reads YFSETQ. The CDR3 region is CASSVSGTSGTKTQYF. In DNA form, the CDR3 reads TGCGCCAGCAGCGTATCCGGGACTAGCGGGACGAAGACCCAGTACTTC.

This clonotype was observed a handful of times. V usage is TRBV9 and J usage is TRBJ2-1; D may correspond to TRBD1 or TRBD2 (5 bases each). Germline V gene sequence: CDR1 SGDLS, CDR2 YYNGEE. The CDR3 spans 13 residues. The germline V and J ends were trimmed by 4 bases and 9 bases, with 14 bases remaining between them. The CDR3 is CASSRPGRGEQFF. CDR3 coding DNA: TGTGCCAGCAGCAGACCGGGACGCGGTGAGCAGTTCTTC.

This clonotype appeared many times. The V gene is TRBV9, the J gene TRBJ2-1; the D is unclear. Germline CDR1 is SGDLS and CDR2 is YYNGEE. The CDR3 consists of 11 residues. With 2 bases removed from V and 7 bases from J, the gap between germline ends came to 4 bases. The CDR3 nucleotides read TGTGCCAGCAGCGTTTCTAATGAGCAGTTCTTC. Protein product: CASSVSNEQFF.